The sequence of this T cell receptor (beta chain) was determined in a study of breast tumors, draining lymph nodes, adjacent tissues. Study-level results: Tumor repertoires ranked between lymph nodes and nontumor tissue in diversity, with V and J gene preferences. The lymph node origin of tumor T cells was framed as consistent with a hypothesis, not demonstrated.

This clonotype was seen ten or more times. Its antigen is unknown. V was pared by 4 bases and J by 2 bases, with 6 bases between. Germline V gene sequence: CDR1 SGHDT, CDR2 YYEEEE. The CDR3 is 13 residues long. TCRdb processed the multiplex PCR reads anew with MiXCR; each CDR3 protein has one entry. The sample carries about 47,000 distinct CDR3 sequences, under 25% recorded once. Sequenced: breast tumor tissue. The origin of this receptor is a female donor with breast cancer. Some clones in this sample may be carry-over from other donors' samples. The rearrangement links TRBV5-6 to TRBJ1-4; no definite D call. The CDR3 DNA reads TGTGCCAGCAGCCCTTGGACTAATGAAAAACTGTTTTTT. Translating it yields CASSPWTNEKLFF.